Listed below are T cell receptor beta chains from one sample, sequenced in a study of T cells in Graves' hyperthyroidism and ophthalmopathy. MiXCR, applied by TCRdb to the multiplex PCR reads, yields one record per CDR3 protein. The table lists hundreds of thousands of distinct CDR3 sequences, 20% to 25% of them singletons. The sequenced sample consisted of blood. These receptors were obtained from a woman in her 70s with Graves' ophthalmopathy. CDR3s include the opening cysteine and the closing phenylalanine or tryptophan. D genes are given only for firm matches. The listing skips clone size in some rows; elsewhere it reads once, few, many or a size class.

CDR3 DNA	CDR3 protein	V gene	J gene	clone size	D gene
TGTGCTGGTGGTTTTGGAGGGATAGACAATGAGCAGTTCTTC	CAGGFGGIDNEQFF	TRBV12-5	TRBJ2-1	.	.
TGTGCCAGCAGTCCCCGGACACTTCGCACCCTCGGGTCCTACAATGAGCAGTTCTTC	CASSPRTLRTLGSYNEQFF	TRBV27	TRBJ2-1	few	.
TGTGCCTGGAGTGTGGGCGGGAGCCGTCAAGAGACCCAGTACTTC	CAWSVGGSRQETQYF	TRBV30	TRBJ2-5	few	TRBD2
TGTGCCAGCAGCTTAGTATTGGGGACCCAAGAGACCCAGTACTTC	CASSLVLGTQETQYF	TRBV7-8	TRBJ2-5	.	.
TGTGCCATCAGTGACCCGGGAGGGATTGCGGACACTGAAGCTTTCTTT	CAISDPGGIADTEAFF	TRBV10-3	TRBJ1-1	few	.
TGTGCCAGCAAGGGACAGGGGGCCCCCGGGCTCTCTGGGGCCAACGTCCTGACTTTC	CASKGQGAPGLSGANVLTF	TRBV28	TRBJ2-6	many	TRBD1
TGTGCCAGCAGCCAAGATATAGGCTTGGGGCAGCTTGGCTACACCTTC	CASSQDIGLGQLGYTF	TRBV3-1	TRBJ1-2	.	.
TGCAGTGCTAGTGTGGTTGGGGCCAACGTCCTGACTTTC	CSASVVGANVLTF	TRBV20-1	TRBJ2-6	few	.
TGTGCCAGCAGCGGTTCAGACAGGAAAGGGTCACCCCTCCACTTT	CASSGSDRKGSPLHF	TRBV7-6	TRBJ1-6	.	.
TGTGCCAGCCGGGCCCATGGTTATAGCAATCAGCCCCAGCATTTT	CASRAHGYSNQPQHF	TRBV19	TRBJ1-5	.	.
TGTGCCAGCAGCCAACTAGCGGGTTGGATTGGGTCCTACGAGCAGTACTTC	CASSQLAGWIGSYEQYF	TRBV3-1	TRBJ2-7	.	TRBD2
TGTGCCAGCAGTGCCCTCGGGTCCCTAGTCGGCTACACCTTC	CASSALGSLVGYTF	TRBV27	TRBJ1-2	many	.
TGTGCCAGCAGCTCAAAGATTTTTACTAGCGGGAAATACAATGAGCAGTTCTTC	CASSSKIFTSGKYNEQFF	TRBV7-2	TRBJ2-1	.	TRBD2
TGTGCCAGCAGTTCCCTCCCTAAGCCTGAACTTTCACCCCTCCACTTT	CASSSLPKPELSPLHF	TRBV28	TRBJ1-6	many	.
TGTGCCAGCAGCCGGTCGCTAGCGGGCAGTGGGACCCAGTACTTC	CASSRSLAGSGTQYF	TRBV3-1	TRBJ2-5	.	TRBD2
TGTGCCAGCAGCTTAGATGTGGCGAGCACTGAAGCTTTCTTT	CASSLDVASTEAFF	TRBV11-2	TRBJ1-1	few	.
TGCGCCAGCAGCTCGGGCGGACTCGAGGGTGAAAAACTGTTTTTT	CASSSGGLEGEKLFF	TRBV5-1	TRBJ1-4	few	.
TGTGCCAGCAGCCAAATTTCATCTAGCGGGAGTATATTACCAGATACGCAGTATTTT	CASSQISSSGSILPDTQYF	TRBV7-9	TRBJ2-3	few	TRBD2
TGCAGTGCCCCGGGCCCTCCCTACAATGAGCAGTTCTTC	CSAPGPPYNEQFF	TRBV20-1	TRBJ2-1	.	.
TGTGCCAGCAGCTCGGGACAGGGGCCCTACGAGCAGTACTTC	CASSSGQGPYEQYF	TRBV5-1	TRBJ2-7	many	TRBD1
TGTGCCAGTAGTTCCCCGGGGGGGCTCCAAGAGACCCAGTACTTC	CASSSPGGLQETQYF	TRBV19	TRBJ2-5	.	TRBD2
TGTGCCAGCAGTTTGATCAGGTCCTACGAGCAGTACTTC	CASSLIRSYEQYF	TRBV27	TRBJ2-7	.	.
TGTGCCTGGTCCCAGGGGATCACCGGGGAGCTGTTTTTT	CAWSQGITGELFF	TRBV30	TRBJ2-2	few	.
TGCGCCAGCAGGGACAGGGAGGCAGATACGCAGTATTTT	CASRDREADTQYF	TRBV5-1	TRBJ2-3	few	TRBD1
TGCAGCGTTGTGGACAGGGGGCTCAGGGAGCAGTACTTC	CSVVDRGLREQYF	TRBV29-1	TRBJ2-7	few	TRBD1
TGTGCCAGCAGCGGACAGGGGACTGAAGCTTTCTTT	CASSGQGTEAFF	TRBV6-1	TRBJ1-1	many	TRBD1
TGTGCCAGCAGCCTGGGAAGGGCCCCCTACAATGAGCAGTTCTTC	CASSLGRAPYNEQFF	TRBV11-1	TRBJ2-1	.	.
TGTGCCAGCAGTTCCGGGACAGGGCGGAATGGCTACACCTTC	CASSSGTGRNGYTF	TRBV28	TRBJ1-2	.	TRBD1
TGTGCCAGCAGTCACCACGGGGCAGAGGCTTTCTTT	CASSHHGAEAFF	TRBV12-3/TRBV12-4	TRBJ1-1	.	.
TGTGCCAGCTCACCCGTACTAGCGGGAGGCAGGGATGAGCAGTTCTTC	CASSPVLAGGRDEQFF	TRBV18	TRBJ2-1	.	TRBD2
TGTGCCAGCAGCTCCCCCCGAGCCTACGAGCAGTACTTC	CASSSPRAYEQYF	TRBV28	TRBJ2-7	.	.
TGTGCCAGCTCACTAGGACAGGGGGCCACTGAAGCTTTCTTT	CASSLGQGATEAFF	TRBV18	TRBJ1-1	.	TRBD1
TGTGCCAGCAGTCGAGGGGCCCGCAATCAGCCCCAGCATTTT	CASSRGARNQPQHF	TRBV6-1	TRBJ1-5	.	.
TGTGCCAGCAGCTTCCCGGGACTCCAAACCGCAGATACGCAGTATTTT	CASSFPGLQTADTQYF	TRBV7-3	TRBJ2-3	.	.
TGCGCCAGCAGCTCAGGGGAAATCAATCAGCCCCAGCATTTT	CASSSGEINQPQHF	TRBV5-1	TRBJ1-5	once	.
TGTGCCAGCAGTGAATTGGTATTCGAGCAGTACTTC	CASSELVFEQYF	TRBV2	TRBJ2-7	few	.
TGTGCCAGCAGCTTAGCCGGACTAGCGGAAGAGACCCAGTACTTC	CASSLAGLAEETQYF	TRBV11-2	TRBJ2-5	many	TRBD2
TGTGCCAGCAGCTTACCCGGACAGGGTGGAGAAAAACTGTTTTTT	CASSLPGQGGEKLFF	TRBV7-9	TRBJ1-4	.	TRBD1
TGTGCCAGTAGTATGGCGACAGGGACTGCCAATCAGCCCCAGCATTTT	CASSMATGTANQPQHF	TRBV19	TRBJ1-5	few	TRBD1
TGTGCCAGCAGTGCCTGGACTAGCGGGTCCTACAATGAGCAGTTCTTC	CASSAWTSGSYNEQFF	TRBV2	TRBJ2-1	.	TRBD2
TGTGCCCCCGGCCGGCCGGTCGACACTGAAGCTTTCTTT	CAPGRPVDTEAFF	TRBV28	TRBJ1-1	many	.
TGTGCCAGCAGCCAAGACTCAGGTCTAGCCAAAAACATTCAGTACTTC	CASSQDSGLAKNIQYF	TRBV3-1	TRBJ2-4	.	.
TGTGCCAGCAAGAACCCTGGAACTAATGAAAAACTGTTTTTT	CASKNPGTNEKLFF	TRBV6-1	TRBJ1-4	.	.
TGTGCCAGCAGCTGGGGGCACGTGGCTTTCTTT	CASSWGHVAFF	TRBV5-6	TRBJ1-1	few	.
TGTGCCAGCAGGAGGGACGTATACGGGTATGGCTACACCTTC	CASRRDVYGYGYTF	TRBV28	TRBJ1-2	few	.
TGCAGTGCTAGAGACCGTCGGACGGGAAGGGGGACCCAGTACTTC	CSARDRRTGRGTQYF	TRBV20-1	TRBJ2-5	.	.
TGTGCCAGCACCATTTACAGGGAAAGGCGCACCGGGGAGCTGTTTTTT	CASTIYRERRTGELFF	TRBV28	TRBJ2-2	.	.
TGTGCCAGCAGTTTGATAGGACGGACCGGGGAGCTGTTTTTT	CASSLIGRTGELFF	TRBV12-3/TRBV12-4	TRBJ2-2	few	.
TGTGCCAGCAGTTTAGCTCTGCGGGCCCAGCATTTT	CASSLALRAQHF	TRBV28	TRBJ1-5	few	.
TGTGCCAGCTCACGGGACAGGGGATTAGGTCAGCCCCAGCATTTT	CASSRDRGLGQPQHF	TRBV18	TRBJ1-5	.	TRBD1
TGTGCCAGCAGCGTGACTAGCGGGAAGACCGTAACAGATACGCAGTATTTT	CASSVTSGKTVTDTQYF	TRBV9	TRBJ2-3	.	TRBD2
TGTGCCAGCAGCTTAGAGACAGGGACCACAGATACGCAGTATTTT	CASSLETGTTDTQYF	TRBV11-2	TRBJ2-3	many	TRBD1
TGTGCCAGCAGGGAAAAGTACAGGGAGCAGAGTGAAGCTTTCTTT	CASREKYREQSEAFF	TRBV6-1	TRBJ1-1	few	.
TGTGCCTGGAGTGTAGGGGGGTTATATGGCTACACCTTC	CAWSVGGLYGYTF	TRBV30	TRBJ1-2	few	.
TGTGCCAGCAGCCCCCTTGGAAGGGCCGCTGGGGCCAACGTCCTGACTTTC	CASSPLGRAAGANVLTF	TRBV7-3	TRBJ2-6	.	.
TGTGCCAGCAGCCGGGACATTGAAAACACCATATATTTT	CASSRDIENTIYF	TRBV7-6	TRBJ1-3	few	.
TGTGCCAGCAGTGCATACAGGGATAAAGCTTTCTTT	CASSAYRDKAFF	TRBV6-1	TRBJ1-1	many	.
TGTGCCAGCAGCCAAGTACGCGGAAGCAATGAGCAGTTCTTC	CASSQVRGSNEQFF	TRBV3-1	TRBJ2-1	.	.
TGCAGCGTGGTGCGGGGGGCCCAAGAGACCCAGTACTTC	CSVVRGAQETQYF	TRBV29-1	TRBJ2-5	many	TRBD2